Sequencing of this TCR beta chain was carried out in a study of Graves' ophthalmopathy and Graves' hyperthyroidism. Study-level background: Peripheral blood samples were taken at initial diagnosis, before any treatment. Study findings and constraints: In blood appeared most of the expanded thyroid clonotypes whose frequency exceeded 0.001.

Germline V CDR1 and CDR2: GTSNPN, SVGIG (reference sequence). CDR3 size: 14 residues. V lost 0 bases to trimming and J lost 4 bases, with 10 bases between them. RNA transcripts were the source from which TCR beta CDR3 regions were amplified. First-round RT-PCR employed HTBI primers, with a second-round multiplex PCR after it. TCRdb called the multiplex PCR reads again in MiXCR, with one record for every CDR3 protein. The top ten clones hold roughly 9.8% of a sample with roughly 480,000 distinct CDR3 sequences, approximately 14% of them seen once. Excluded: other autoimmune disease, uncontrolled infection, pregnancy or lactation. Reliance was placed on clinical symptoms, serum thyroxine, TRAb, thyroid ultrasound and orbital computed tomography for diagnosis. A word on this clonotype: Antigen specificity is unknown.

Sequenced: blood. The TCR was taken from a woman under 40 with Graves' ophthalmopathy. This rearrangement joins TRBV30 to TRBJ1-5; D not resolved. The CDR3 region has the DNA TGTGCCTGGAGTGTAGGGAGGTTTAATCAGCCCCAGCATTTT. It codes for CAWSVGRFNQPQHF. Looking up the rest from reference TRBV30 and TRBJ1-5 gives the full variable domain: SQTIHQWPATLVQPVGSPLSLECTVEGTSNPNLYWYRQAAGRGLQLLFYSVGIGQISSEVPQNLSASRPQDRQFILSSKKLLLSDSGFYLCAWSVGRFNQPQHFGDGTRLSIL.